The 17 T cell receptor beta chains given below trace back to one sample, sequenced in a study of OX40 agonist ivuxolimab in advanced cancers. Produced via immunoSEQ multiplex PCR; TCRdb's table is partial and in-frame only. The sample lists roughly 52,000 clones, 80% to 90% occurring once. The source was CD4+ or CD8+ T cells sorted from blood, collected in a trial of the OX40 agonist ivuxolimab. Receptor source: an adult with an advanced solid tumor such as melanoma, head and neck, liver or kidney cancer.

This clone showed up just once. The CDR3 nucleotides read TGTGCCAGCAAGACAGGGCTGGGGACGAACTATGGCTACACCTTC. Amino acid sequence: CASKTGLGTNYGYTF. This chain uses TRBV2 with TRBJ1-2; 7 bases are a match to TRBD1. Germline V gives CDR1 SNHLY, CDR2 FYNNEI. Trimming at V came to 7 bases and at J to 2 bases, leaving 10 bases not matched to a gene. This CDR3 comprises 15 residues. The whole variable domain, remainder taken from reference TRBV2 and TRBJ1-2, is EPEVTQTPSHQVTQMGQEVILRCVPISNHLYFYWYRQILGQKVEFLVSFYNNEISEKSEIFDDQFSVERPDGSNFTLKIRSTKLEDSAMYFCASKTGLGTNYGYTFGSGTRLTVV.

The CDR3 loop is CASSPSGFPVLFF. CDR3 in DNA: TGTGCCAGCAGCCCTAGCGGCTTCCCCGTGCTGTTTTTT. This sequence joins TRBV7-9 and TRBJ2-2, with 7 bases identical to TRBD2. The J segment lost 13 bases and the V segment lost 5 bases, leaving 10 bases of the junction unmatched. This CDR3 has 13 amino acids. CDR1 and CDR2 from the germline V gene are SEHNR and FQNEAQ (reference sequence).

The rearrangement joins TRBV11-2 to TRBJ2-5, with D possibly being TRBD2 (6 bases). V shed 3 bases and J shed 9 bases, with 20 bases lying between them. The CDR3 is 15 residues long. Per the germline V gene, CDR1 is SGHAT and CDR2 is FQNNGV. CDR3 protein: CASSFGERAVEAQYF. In nucleotides, the CDR3 is TGTGCCAGCAGCTTTGGTGAGCGGGCAGTGGAGGCCCAGTACTTC.

The rearrangement joins TRBV28 to TRBJ2-1, with a weak D call TRBD2 (5 bases). Germline CDR1 reads MDHEN; CDR2 reads SYDVKM. This CDR3 comprises 16 residues. Trimming took off 4 bases at V and 1 base at J, with 14 bases between the two ends. The CDR3 bases are TGTGCCAGCAGTTCCCTTGGGAGCGGTTCCTACAATGAGCAGTTCTTC. Encoded protein: CASSSLGSGSYNEQFF.

The chain couples TRBV7-3 to TRBJ2-1; 10 bases agree with TRBD2. The CDR3 contains 14 residues. Germline-derived CDR1 and CDR2 are SGHTA and FQGTGA. V gave up 7 bases and J gave up 1 base; unmatched junction bases: 1. Here the CDR3 DNA reads TGTGCCAGCAAGCGGGAGGGATCCTACAATGAGCAGTTCTTC. This codes for CASKREGSYNEQFF.

V is TRBV19 and J is TRBJ2-2, with 7 bases identical to TRBD1. Losses at the gene ends were 6 bases for V and 4 bases for J; bases not matched to a gene: 11. CDR1 is LNHDA and CDR2 is SQIVND in the germline V gene (reference sequence). The CDR3 is made up of 16 amino acids. The CDR3 loop reads CASSGARDRSTGELFF. The CDR3 DNA sequence: TGTGCCAGTAGCGGCGCGAGGGACAGAAGCACCGGGGAGCTGTTTTTT.

This chain links TRBV19 with TRBJ2-7; tentative D call: TRBD2 (5 bases). V was clipped by 6 bases and J by 0 bases, with 6 bases between them. Germline V gene data show CDR1 as LNHDA and CDR2 as SQIVND (reference sequence). The CDR3 contains 12 residues. The CDR3 nucleotides read TGTGCCAGTAGCGGGGACTCCTACGAGCAGTACTTC. It is translated as CASSGDSYEQYF.

The rearrangement links TRBV5-6 to TRBJ1-4, with TRBD1 matching over 9 bases. This CDR3 is built from 16 residues. J lost 6 bases, V lost 3 bases, and 9 bases had no gene match. Germline CDR1 reads SGHDT; CDR2 reads YYEEEE. CDR3 loop: CASSSVFRDRDEKLFF. The DNA of the CDR3 is TGTGCCAGCAGCTCGGTATTCCGGGACAGGGATGAAAAACTGTTTTTT.

The chain combines TRBV7-2 with TRBJ2-5; a possible D gene is TRBD2 (6 bases). There are 13 residues in the CDR3. CDR1 SGHTA and CDR2 FQGNSA come from the germline V gene. The V and J ends lost 4 bases and 4 bases respectively, with 10 bases between them. CDR3 nucleotide sequence: TGTGCCAGCAGCTCATACGGGGGAGAGACCCAGTACTTC. Its translation: CASSSYGGETQYF.

The chain recombines TRBV5-1 with TRBJ2-7, with D possibly TRBD2 on 6 matching bases. The ends were cut back, 1 base at V and 4 bases at J, with 12 bases in the middle. The CDR3 contains 14 residues. CDR1 and CDR2 from the germline V gene are SGHRS and YFSETQ. CDR3 in amino acids: CASSLSGSMYEQYF. CDR3 sequence (DNA): TGCGCCAGCAGCTTGTCCGGGAGCATGTACGAGCAGTACTTC.

V and J are TRBV6-5 and TRBJ1-3; no firm D call. Germline V gene sequence: CDR1 MNHEY, CDR2 SVGAGI. V was pared by 2 bases and J by 3 bases, with 8 bases between. This CDR3 comprises 14 residues. The CDR3 reads CASSYAILGNTIYF. CDR3 DNA: TGTGCCAGCAGTTACGCCATTCTTGGAAACACCATATATTTT.

The gene calls are TRBV14 and TRBJ1-4, with D unclear. CDR3 length: 15 amino acids. Trimming left V 0 bases short and J 8 bases short, with 13 bases between. CDR1 and CDR2 (germline): SGHDN, FVKESK. Written as DNA, the CDR3 is TGTGCCAGCAGCCAAGAAATTGGCAGTGGGGAAAAACTGTTTTTT. It specifies CASSQEIGSGEKLFF.

In this sample, this clone turned up once. This chain joins TRBV2 and TRBJ1-1; D remains unclear. The CDR3 is 14 amino acids. Trimming cost V 0 bases and J 4 bases, with 9 bases left between them. The germline V gene has CDR1 SNHLY and CDR2 FYNNEI. DNA for the CDR3: TGTGCCAGCAGTGAAGCGCTTGTTGTCACTGAAGCTTTCTTT. Translated, it gives CASSEALVVTEAFF.

The J gene is TRBJ2-1, the V gene TRBV5-6; weak D call: TRBD2 (5 bases). The ends were cut back, 3 bases at V and 8 bases at J, with 12 bases in the middle. CDR1 and CDR2 (germline): SGHDT, YYEEEE. The CDR3 runs 13 residues. This CDR3 is CASSSYLAHEQFF. DNA for the CDR3: TGTGCCAGCAGCTCTTACCTAGCCCATGAGCAGTTCTTC.

The chain has TRBV7-8 and TRBJ1-3; D is unresolved. V shed 2 bases and J shed 0 bases, with 11 bases lying between them. CDR3 size: 16 residues. Germline CDR1 is SGHVS and CDR2 is FQNEAQ. CDR3 sequence reads: CASSLTDTSSGNTIYF. The CDR3, as DNA: TGTGCCAGCAGCTTAACGGATACGAGCTCTGGAAACACCATATATTTT.

The rearrangement uses TRBV19 and TRBJ1-6; D is uncertain. Germline V gene data show CDR1 as LNHDA and CDR2 as SQIVND (reference sequence). The CDR3 consists of 13 residues. The V end lost 0 bases, the J end lost 7 bases, and 4 bases lay between the germline ends. CDR3 nucleotide sequence: TGTGCCAGTAGTATAGATGGGAATTCACCCCTCCACTTT. It yields the protein CASSIDGNSPLHF.

The chain combines TRBV7-3 with TRBJ2-1; 9 positions agree with TRBD2. Germline CDR1 is SGHTA and CDR2 is FQGTGA. This CDR3 contains 13 residues. V shed 4 bases and J 9 bases; nucleotides not matched to a gene: 4. The CDR3 sequence is CASSSLSGSEQFF. The CDR3 DNA reads TGTGCCAGCAGCTCCCTTAGCGGGAGTGAGCAGTTCTTC.